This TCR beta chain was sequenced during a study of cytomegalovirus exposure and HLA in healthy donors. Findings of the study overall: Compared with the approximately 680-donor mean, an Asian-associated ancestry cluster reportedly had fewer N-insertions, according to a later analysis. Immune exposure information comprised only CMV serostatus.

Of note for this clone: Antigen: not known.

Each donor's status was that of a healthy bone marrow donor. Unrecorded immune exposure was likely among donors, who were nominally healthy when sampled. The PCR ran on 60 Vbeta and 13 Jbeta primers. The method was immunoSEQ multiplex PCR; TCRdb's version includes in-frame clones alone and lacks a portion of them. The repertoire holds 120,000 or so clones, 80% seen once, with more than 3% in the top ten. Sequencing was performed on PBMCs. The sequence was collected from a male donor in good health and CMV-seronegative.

The DNA of the CDR3 is TGTGCCAGCACCGGACAGGATAACTATGGCTACACCTTC. Translation: CASTGQDNYGYTF. The rearrangement links TRBV2 to TRBJ1-2; 7 bases line up with TRBD1. This CDR3 is built from 13 residues. Losses at the gene ends were 7 bases for V and 1 base for J; bases not matched to a gene: 3. Germline-derived CDR1 and CDR2 are SNHLY and FYNNEI.